The T cell receptor (beta chain) described here comes from a study of blood T cell repertoires in COVID-19. Study in general: Both acute and convalescent COVID-19 samples were obtained from the United States, Italy and Spain. The cDNA or gDNA used as material had been derived from T cells, B-cell-depleted T cells, or PBMCs.

Trimming pared 0 bases from V and 5 bases from J, leaving 13 bases between. This CDR3 has 16 residues. The germline V gene has CDR1 LGHNA and CDR2 YSLEER. Authors' analysis steps: Reference gene primers were amplified, and this amplification served to estimate nucleated cell counts. The table came from immunoSEQ multiplex PCR; TCRdb's copy has only in-frame clones and leaves some out. The V and J calls and clone size are taken from that table; D and trimming were inferred from the DNA. The sample yields some 96,000 clones, roughly nine tenths seen once. The material sequenced was peripheral blood. The clonotype was recovered from a man aged 30 to 45 in a cohort sampled during active COVID-19. The V and J genes are TRBV4-3 and TRBJ2-2; D possibly corresponds to TRBD2 (5 bases). CDR3 in DNA: TGCGCCAGCAGCCAAGATCAGACGGGATTGACCGGGGAGCTGTTTTTT. Encoded protein: CASSQDQTGLTGELFF.